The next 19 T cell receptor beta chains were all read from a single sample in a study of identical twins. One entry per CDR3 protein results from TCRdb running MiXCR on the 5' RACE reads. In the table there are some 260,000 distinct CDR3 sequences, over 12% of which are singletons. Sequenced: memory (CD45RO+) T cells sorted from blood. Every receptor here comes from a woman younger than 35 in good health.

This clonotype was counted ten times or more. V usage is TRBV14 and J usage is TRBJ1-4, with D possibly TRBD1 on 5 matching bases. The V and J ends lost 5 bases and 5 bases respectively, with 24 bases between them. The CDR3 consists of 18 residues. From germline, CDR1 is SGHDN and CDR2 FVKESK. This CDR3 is CASSSTYDWTDTNEKLFF. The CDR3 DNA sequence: TGTGCCAGCAGCTCCACTTACGATTGGACGGACACAAATGAAAAACTGTTTTTT. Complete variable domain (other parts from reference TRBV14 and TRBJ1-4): EAGVTQFPSHSVIEKGQTVTLRCDPISGHDNLYWYRRVMGKEIKFLLHFVKESKQDESGMPNNRFLAERTGGTYSTLKVQPAELEDSGVYFCASSSTYDWTDTNEKLFFGSGTQLSVL.

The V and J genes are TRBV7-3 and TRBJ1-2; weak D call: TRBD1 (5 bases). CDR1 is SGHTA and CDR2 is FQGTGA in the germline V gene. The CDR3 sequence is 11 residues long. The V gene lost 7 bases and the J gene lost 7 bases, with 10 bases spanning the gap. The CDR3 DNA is TGTGCCAGCACCCAGGGCGGTGGCTACACCTTC. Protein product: CASTQGGGYTF.

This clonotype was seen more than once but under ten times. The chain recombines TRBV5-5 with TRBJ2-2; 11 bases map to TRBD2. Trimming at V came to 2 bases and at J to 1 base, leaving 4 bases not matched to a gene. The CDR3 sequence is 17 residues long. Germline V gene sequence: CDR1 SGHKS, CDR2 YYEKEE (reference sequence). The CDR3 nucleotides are TGTGCCAGCAGCTTTATTAGCGGGAGGGGGAACACCGGGGAGCTGTTTTTT. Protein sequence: CASSFISGRGNTGELFF.

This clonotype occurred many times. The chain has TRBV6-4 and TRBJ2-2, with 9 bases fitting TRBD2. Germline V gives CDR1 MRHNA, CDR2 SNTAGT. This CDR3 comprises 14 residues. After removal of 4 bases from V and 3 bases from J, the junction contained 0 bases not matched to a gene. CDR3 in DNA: TGTGCCAGCAGTGCTAGCGGGGACACCGGGGAGCTGTTTTTT. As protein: CASSASGDTGELFF.

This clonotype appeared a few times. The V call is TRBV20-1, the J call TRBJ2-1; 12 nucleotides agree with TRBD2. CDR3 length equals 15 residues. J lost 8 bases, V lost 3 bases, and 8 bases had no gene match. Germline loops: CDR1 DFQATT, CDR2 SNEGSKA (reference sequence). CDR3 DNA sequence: TGCAGTGCTAGGATTGCTAGCGGGGGGGCCCATGAGCAGTTCTTC. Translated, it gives CSARIASGGAHEQFF.

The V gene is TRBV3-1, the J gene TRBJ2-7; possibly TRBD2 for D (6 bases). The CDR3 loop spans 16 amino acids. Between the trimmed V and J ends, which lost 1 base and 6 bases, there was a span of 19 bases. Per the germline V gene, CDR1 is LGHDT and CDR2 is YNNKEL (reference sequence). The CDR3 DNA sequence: TGTGCCAGCAGCCAAGTATTGGGGGAGGTACTCGGCGAGCAGTACTTC. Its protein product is CASSQVLGEVLGEQYF.

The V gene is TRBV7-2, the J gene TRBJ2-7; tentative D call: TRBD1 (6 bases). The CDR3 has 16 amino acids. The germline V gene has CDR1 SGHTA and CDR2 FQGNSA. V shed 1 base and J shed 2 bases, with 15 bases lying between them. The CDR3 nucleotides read TGTGCCAGCAGCTTAGTTGGTGGGGACACCACCTACGAGCAGTACTTC. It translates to CASSLVGGDTTYEQYF. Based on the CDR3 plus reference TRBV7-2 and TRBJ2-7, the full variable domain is GAGVSQSPSNKVTEKGKDVELRCDPISGHTALYWYRQSLGQGLEFLIYFQGNSAPDKSGLPSDRFSAERTGGSVSTLTIQRTQQEDSAVYLCASSLVGGDTTYEQYFGPGTRLTVT.

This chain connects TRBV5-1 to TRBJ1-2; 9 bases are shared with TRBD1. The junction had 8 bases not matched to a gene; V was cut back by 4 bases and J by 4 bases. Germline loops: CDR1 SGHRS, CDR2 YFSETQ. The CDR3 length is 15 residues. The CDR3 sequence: CASSLETGGSYGYTF. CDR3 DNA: TGCGCCAGCAGCCTGGAGACAGGGGGAAGCTATGGCTACACCTTC. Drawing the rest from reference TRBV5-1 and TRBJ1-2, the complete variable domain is KAGVTQTPRYLIKTRGQQVTLSCSPISGHRSVSWYQQTPGQGLQFLFEYFSETQRNKGNFPGRFSGRQFSNSRSEMNVSTLELGDSALYLCASSLETGGSYGYTFGSGTRLTVV.

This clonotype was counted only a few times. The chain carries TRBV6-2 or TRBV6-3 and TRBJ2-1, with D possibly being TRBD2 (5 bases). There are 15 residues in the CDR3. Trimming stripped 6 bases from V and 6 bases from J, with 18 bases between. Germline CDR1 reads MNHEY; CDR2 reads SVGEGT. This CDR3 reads CASSVPRLTTNEQFF. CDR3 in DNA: TGTGCCAGCAGCGTTCCGAGACTAACCACCAATGAGCAGTTCTTC.

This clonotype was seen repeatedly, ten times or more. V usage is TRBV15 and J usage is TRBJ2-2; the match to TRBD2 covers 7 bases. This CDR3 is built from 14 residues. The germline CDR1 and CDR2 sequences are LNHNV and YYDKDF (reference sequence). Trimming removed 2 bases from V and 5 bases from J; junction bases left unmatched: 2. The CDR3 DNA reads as TGTGCCACCAGCAGACAGGGAGGGACCGGGGAGCTGTTTTTT. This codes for CATSRQGGTGELFF.

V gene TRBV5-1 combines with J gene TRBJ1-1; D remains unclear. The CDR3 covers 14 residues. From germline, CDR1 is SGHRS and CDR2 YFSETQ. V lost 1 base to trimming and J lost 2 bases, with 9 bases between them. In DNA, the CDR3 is TGCGCCAGCAGCTTGCAGTCATCTAACACTGAAGCTTTCTTT. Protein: CASSLQSSNTEAFF.

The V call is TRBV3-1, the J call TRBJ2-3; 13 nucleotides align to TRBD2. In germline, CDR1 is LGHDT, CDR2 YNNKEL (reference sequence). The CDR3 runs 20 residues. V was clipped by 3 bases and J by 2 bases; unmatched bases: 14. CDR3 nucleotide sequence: TGTGCCAGCAGCCAGAGGGCCTTTGGGACTAGCGGGATGAACACAGATACGCAGTATTTT. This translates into CASSQRAFGTSGMNTDTQYF.

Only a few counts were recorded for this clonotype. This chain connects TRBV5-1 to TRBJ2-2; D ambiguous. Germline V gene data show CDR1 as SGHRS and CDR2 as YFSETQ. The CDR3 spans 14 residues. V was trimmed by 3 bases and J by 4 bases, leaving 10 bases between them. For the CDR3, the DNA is TGCGCCAGCAGCTGGGAAGGGTCCACCGGGGAGCTGTTTTTT. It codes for CASSWEGSTGELFF.

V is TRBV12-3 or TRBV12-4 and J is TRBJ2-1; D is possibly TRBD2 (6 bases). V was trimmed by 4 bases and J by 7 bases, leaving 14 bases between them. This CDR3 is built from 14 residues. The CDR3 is CASSSLPGGNEQFF. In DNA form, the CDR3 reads TGTGCCAGCAGTTCCCTACCCGGGGGTAATGAGCAGTTCTTC.

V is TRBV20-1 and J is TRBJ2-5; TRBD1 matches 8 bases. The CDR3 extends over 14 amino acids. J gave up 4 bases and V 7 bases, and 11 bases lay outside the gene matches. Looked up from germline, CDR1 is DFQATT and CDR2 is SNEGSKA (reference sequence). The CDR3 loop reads CSVIRRGRGETQYF. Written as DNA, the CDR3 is TGCAGTGTAATCCGCAGGGGGCGAGGAGAGACCCAGTACTTC.

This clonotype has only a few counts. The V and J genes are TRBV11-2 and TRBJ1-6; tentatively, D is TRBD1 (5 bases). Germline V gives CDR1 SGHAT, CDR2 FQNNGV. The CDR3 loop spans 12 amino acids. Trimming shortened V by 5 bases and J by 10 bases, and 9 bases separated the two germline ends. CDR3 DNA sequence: TGTGCCAGCAGCCCCAGGGTGTCACCCCTCCACTTT. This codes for CASSPRVSPLHF.

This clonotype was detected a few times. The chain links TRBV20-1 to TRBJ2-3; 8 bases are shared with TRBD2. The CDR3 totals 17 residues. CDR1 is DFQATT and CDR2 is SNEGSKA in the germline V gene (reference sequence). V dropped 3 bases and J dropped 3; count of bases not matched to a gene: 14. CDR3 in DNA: TGCAGTGCTAGGGGAGGGGGTAAGCGGGAGTTGACAGATACGCAGTATTTT. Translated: CSARGGGKRELTDTQYF.

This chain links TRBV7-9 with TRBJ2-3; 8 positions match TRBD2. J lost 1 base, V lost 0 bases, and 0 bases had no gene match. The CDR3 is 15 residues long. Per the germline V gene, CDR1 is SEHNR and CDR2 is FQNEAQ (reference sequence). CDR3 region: CASSLASGGTDTQYF. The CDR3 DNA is TGTGCCAGCAGCTTAGCTAGCGGGGGCACAGATACGCAGTATTTT.

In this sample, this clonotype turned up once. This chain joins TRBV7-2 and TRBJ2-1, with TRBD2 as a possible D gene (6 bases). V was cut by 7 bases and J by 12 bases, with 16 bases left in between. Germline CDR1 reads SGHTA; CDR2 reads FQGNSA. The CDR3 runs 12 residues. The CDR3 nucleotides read TGTGCCAGCACCCCTGGCGGGAACGCGCAGTTCTTC. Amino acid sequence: CASTPGGNAQFF.